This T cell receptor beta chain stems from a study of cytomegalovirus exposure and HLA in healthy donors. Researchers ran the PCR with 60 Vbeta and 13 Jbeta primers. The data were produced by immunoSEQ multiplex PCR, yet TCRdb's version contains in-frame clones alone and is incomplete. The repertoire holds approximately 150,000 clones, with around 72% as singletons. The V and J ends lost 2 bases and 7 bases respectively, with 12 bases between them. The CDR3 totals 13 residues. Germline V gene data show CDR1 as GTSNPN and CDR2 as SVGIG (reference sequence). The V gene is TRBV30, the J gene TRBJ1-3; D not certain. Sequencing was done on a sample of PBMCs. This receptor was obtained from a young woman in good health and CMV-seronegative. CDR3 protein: CAWSTGRRNTIYF. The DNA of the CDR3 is TGTGCCTGGAGTACGGGGAGAAGGAACACCATATATTTT.